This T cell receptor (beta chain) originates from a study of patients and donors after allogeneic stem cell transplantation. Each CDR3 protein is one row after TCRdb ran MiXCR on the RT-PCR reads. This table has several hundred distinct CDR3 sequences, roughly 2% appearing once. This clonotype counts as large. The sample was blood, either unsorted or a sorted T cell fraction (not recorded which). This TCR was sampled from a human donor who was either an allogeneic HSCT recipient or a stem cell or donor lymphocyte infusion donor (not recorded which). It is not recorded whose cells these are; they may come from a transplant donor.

The CDR3, as DNA: TGTGCCAGCAGCTCAGGACAGCCGAACACCGGGGAGCTGTTTTTT. Protein sequence: CASSSGQPNTGELFF. This sequence joins TRBV13 and TRBJ2-2; maybe TRBD1 (6 bases). Trimming shortened V by 4 bases and J by 0 bases, and 9 bases separated the two germline ends. CDR3 length equals 15 residues. The germline gives CDR1 PRHDT, CDR2 FYEKMQ (reference sequence).